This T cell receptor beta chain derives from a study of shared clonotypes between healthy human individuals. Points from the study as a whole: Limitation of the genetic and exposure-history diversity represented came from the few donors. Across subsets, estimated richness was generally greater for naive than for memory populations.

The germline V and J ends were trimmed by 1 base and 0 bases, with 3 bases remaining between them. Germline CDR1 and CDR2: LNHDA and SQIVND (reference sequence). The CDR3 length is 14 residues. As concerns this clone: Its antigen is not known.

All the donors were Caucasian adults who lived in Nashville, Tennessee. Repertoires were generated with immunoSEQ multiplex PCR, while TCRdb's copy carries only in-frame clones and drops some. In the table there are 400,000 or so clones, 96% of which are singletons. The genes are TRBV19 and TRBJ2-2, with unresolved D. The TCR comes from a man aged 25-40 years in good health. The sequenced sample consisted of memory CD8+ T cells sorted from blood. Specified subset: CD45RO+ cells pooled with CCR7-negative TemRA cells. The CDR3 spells CASSIGANTGELFF. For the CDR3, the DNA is TGTGCCAGTAGTATAGGGGCGAACACCGGGGAGCTGTTTTTT.